These 25 T cell receptor beta chains originate from one sample sequenced in a study of shared clonotypes between healthy human individuals. Clones were sequenced by immunoSEQ multiplex PCR, and TCRdb holds only the in-frame ones, with some missing. Of millions of clones in the sample, around nine tenths were seen once. Specimen: naive CD4+ T cells sorted from blood. Subset specified: CD45RA+ positively selected. These receptors were obtained from a man in his late teens or twenties in good health.

This sequence joins TRBV4-1 and TRBJ1-1; 8 nucleotides line up with TRBD1. CDR3 length: 16 amino acids. CDR1 and CDR2 from the germline V gene are MGHRA and YSYEKL. J was trimmed by 3 bases and V by 4 bases; bases with no gene match: 10. In DNA, the CDR3 is TGCGCCAGCAGCCCGGACAGGGAGTTGTCTTACACTGAAGCTTTCTTT. It codes for CASSPDRELSYTEAFF.

The rearrangement joins TRBV6-6 to TRBJ1-1; 9 bases are a match to TRBD1. Germline V lookup: CDR1 MNHNY, CDR2 SVGAGI (reference sequence). The CDR3 sequence is 14 residues long. Unmatched junction bases numbered 5, after V lost 5 bases and J lost 4 bases. The DNA for the CDR3 is TGTGCCAGCAGTCGACAGGGGGAGGTCACTGAAGCTTTCTTT. Encoded protein: CASSRQGEVTEAFF.

This clone occurred once. This chain joins TRBV4-1 and TRBJ1-4; D is unclear. The CDR3 covers 19 residues. The V end was cut by 2 bases, the J end by 0 bases, with 19 bases between. Germline V gene data show CDR1 as MGHRA and CDR2 as YSYEKL. The CDR3 nucleotides are TGCGCCAGCAGCCAACAGGCGGCAGCTAGTCTTGCAACTAATGAAAAACTGTTTTTT. Its protein product is CASSQQAAASLATNEKLFF.

The chain employs TRBV2 and TRBJ1-2; no reliable D call. Trimming cost V 4 bases and J 13 bases, with 16 bases left between them. This CDR3 region has 12 residues. The V gene's germline CDR1 is SNHLY and CDR2 FYNNEI. The CDR3 nucleotides read TGTGCCAGCAGTGTTTCGGGCAGTCTCGGCACCTTC. As protein: CASSVSGSLGTF.

The gene calls are TRBV10-3 and TRBJ2-5; D gene unclear. The germline V gene has CDR1 ENHRY and CDR2 SYGVKD. The CDR3 length is 16 residues. V dropped 3 bases and J dropped 0 bases, with 14 bases sitting between them. Here the CDR3 DNA reads TGTGCCATCAGTGATGGGTTAACCCAGTACCAAGAGACCCAGTACTTC. Encoded protein: CAISDGLTQYQETQYF.

The chain employs TRBV5-1 and TRBJ2-1, with D perhaps TRBD2 (5 bases). Trimming took off 5 bases at V and 6 bases at J, with 9 bases between the two ends. CDR1 SGHRS and CDR2 YFSETQ come from the germline V gene. CDR3 size: 12 residues. CDR3 sequence (DNA): TGCGCCAGCAGGGACTTCGGCAATGAGCAGTTCTTC. This encodes CASRDFGNEQFF.

CDR3 protein: CAISELEGGNQPQHF. The CDR3 DNA reads TGTGCCATCAGTGAGTTGGAGGGAGGCAATCAGCCCCAGCATTTT. The chain employs TRBV10-3 and TRBJ1-5; D not resolved. The CDR3 contains 15 residues. Trimming took off 1 base at V and 2 bases at J, with 9 bases between the two ends. Per the germline V gene, CDR1 is ENHRY and CDR2 is SYGVKD.

Turning to this clone: The same CDR3 arises from other DNA sequences in this sample as well. The rearrangement joins TRBV7-2 to TRBJ2-3; D is perhaps TRBD2 (6 bases). The CDR3 sequence is 15 residues long. Germline V gene data show CDR1 as SGHTA and CDR2 as FQGNSA. V dropped 1 base and J dropped 0 bases, with 8 bases sitting between them. Written as DNA, the CDR3 is TGTGCCAGCAGCTTAGAAGGGACTAGCACAGATACGCAGTATTTT. This gives the protein CASSLEGTSTDTQYF.

This sequence joins TRBV19 and TRBJ2-2, with 9 nucleotides matching TRBD1. CDR1 LNHDA and CDR2 SQIVND come from the germline V gene (reference sequence). There are 15 residues in the CDR3. Germline trimming cut 3 bases from V and 5 bases from J; bases unmatched to any gene: 4. CDR3 nucleotides: TGTGCCAGTAGTATGGAACAGGGGGCTACCGGGGAGCTGTTTTTT. Amino acids: CASSMEQGATGELFF.

The chain combines TRBV5-7 with TRBJ1-5; TRBD1 matches 12 bases. TRBV5-7 is sorted into the ORF group, with uncertain function. CDR3 length: 17 residues. V trimming: 4 bases; J trimming: 6 bases; junction bases outside the gene matches: 11. The CDR3, as DNA: TGTGCCAGCAGCCTTCTTGGGGGACAGGGGGCTAGTCAGCCCCAGCATTTT. Protein: CASSLLGGQGASQPQHF.

The chain combines TRBV5-1 with TRBJ1-1, with 11 bases matching TRBD1. CDR1 is SGHRS, CDR2 YFSETQ, per germline. The CDR3 extends over 16 amino acids. With 4 bases clipped from V and 1 base from J, the junction kept 6 bases outside the gene matches. The chain's CDR3 is CASSIGQGAGNTEAFF. CDR3 DNA: TGCGCCAGCAGCATAGGACAGGGGGCAGGGAACACTGAAGCTTTCTTT. Looking up the rest from reference TRBV5-1 and TRBJ1-1 gives the full variable domain: KAGVTQTPRYLIKTRGQQVTLSCSPISGHRSVSWYQQTPGQGLQFLFEYFSETQRNKGNFPGRFSGRQFSNSRSEMNVSTLELGDSALYLCASSIGQGAGNTEAFFGQGTRLTVV.

J is TRBJ1-2 and V is TRBV5-1, with 9 positions matching TRBD1. CDR3 length: 12 residues. The germline CDR1 and CDR2 sequences are SGHRS and YFSETQ. Germline trimming cut 3 bases from V and 9 bases from J; bases unmatched to any gene: 3. The CDR3 bases are TGCGCCAGCAGCTGGGACAGGGTACGCTACACCTTC. Its translation is CASSWDRVRYTF.

The V gene is TRBV4-3, the J gene TRBJ1-5; D is possibly TRBD1 (5 bases). CDR3 size: 15 residues. CDR1 and CDR2 from the germline V gene are LGHNA and YSLEER. Trimming shortened V by 0 bases and J by 5 bases, and 11 bases separated the two germline ends. CDR3 protein: CASSQERGGDQPQHF. The CDR3 nucleotides read TGCGCCAGCAGCCAAGAAAGGGGAGGTGATCAGCCCCAGCATTTT.

The genes are TRBV19 and TRBJ1-5, with 7 bases aligning to TRBD1. Germline CDR1 LNHDA, CDR2 SQIVND (reference sequence). The CDR3 contains 14 residues. V trimming: 7 bases; J trimming: 0 bases; junction bases outside the gene matches: 3. The CDR3 coding sequence is TGTGCCAGTATTGGACAGGCTAGCAATCAGCCCCAGCATTTT. This sequence encodes CASIGQASNQPQHF. The entire variable domain, with the rest obtained from reference TRBV19 and TRBJ1-5, is as follows: DGGITQSPKYLFRKEGQNVTLSCEQNLNHDAMYWYRQDPGQGLRLIYYSQIVNDFQKGDIAEGYSVSREKKESFPLTVTSAQKNPTAFYLCASIGQASNQPQHFGDGTRLSIL.

The chain is built from TRBV7-2 and TRBJ2-1; 7 nucleotides align to TRBD2. Germline values: CDR1 SGHTA, CDR2 FQGNSA. The CDR3 loop spans 15 amino acids. The V segment lost 1 base and the J segment 8 bases; nucleotides outside the gene matches: 8. DNA for the CDR3: TGTGCCAGCAGCTTAGTAGCGGGTCGGCGCGATGAGCAGTTCTTC. Amino acids: CASSLVAGRRDEQFF.

The rearrangement uses TRBV6-5 and TRBJ2-2; D gene uncertain. Germline CDR1 reads MNHEY; CDR2 reads SVGAGI. CDR3 length: 14 amino acids. Trimming removed 8 bases at V and 2 bases at J, with 12 bases between. The CDR3 bases are TGTGCCAGCTTCCCCAGTACTAACACCGGGGAGCTGTTTTTT. This codes for CASFPSTNTGELFF.

The chain employs TRBV7-9 and TRBJ2-2; TRBD2 is a possible D gene (6 bases). The CDR3 spans 16 residues. CDR1 is SEHNR, CDR2 FQNEAQ, per germline (reference sequence). V was shortened by 5 bases and J by 7 bases, with 20 bases between the two germline ends. CDR3: CASSARTTRGIGELFF. CDR3 coding DNA: TGTGCCAGCAGCGCCAGGACTACGAGAGGGATCGGGGAGCTGTTTTTT.

The chain employs TRBV4-1 and TRBJ2-7; D ambiguous. The CDR3 runs to 16 residues. The germline CDR1 and CDR2 sequences are MGHRA and YSYEKL. The V gene lost 0 bases and the J gene lost 6 bases, with 18 bases spanning the gap. The CDR3 DNA reads as TGCGCCAGCAGCCAAGACGGCAGCTTTAGCTACGCCGAGCAGTACTTC. Its translation: CASSQDGSFSYAEQYF.

This clone was detected only a few times. The genes are TRBV5-8 and TRBJ1-6, with D possibly TRBD1 on 6 matching bases. CDR3 length equals 14 residues. Trimming took 0 bases from V and 6 from J, leaving 7 bases between them. Germline V gene data show CDR1 as SGHTS and CDR2 as YDEGEE. DNA of the CDR3: TGTGCCAGCAGCTTGGGGACAGCTAATTCACCCCTCCACTTT. Residues: CASSLGTANSPLHF.

The rearrangement joins TRBV5-1 to TRBJ2-7; D unclear. Germline V lookup: CDR1 SGHRS, CDR2 YFSETQ. The V end was cut by 1 base, the J end by 4 bases, with 15 bases between. This CDR3 is built from 15 residues. This CDR3 reads CASSLNTHPLYEQYF. The CDR3 region has the DNA TGCGCCAGCAGCTTGAACACACACCCCCTATACGAGCAGTACTTC.

J is TRBJ1-3 and V is TRBV28; D ambiguous. The V end was cut by 7 bases, the J end by 0 bases, with 4 bases between. This CDR3 contains 12 residues. In germline, CDR1 is MDHEN, CDR2 SYDVKM. Written as DNA, the CDR3 is TGTGCCAGCACAGACTCTGGAAACACCATATATTTT. Translating it yields CASTDSGNTIYF.

CDR3 protein: CASSPTGAGGYGYTF. The CDR3 DNA reads TGCGCCAGCAGCCCTACAGGGGCGGGGGGCTATGGCTACACCTTC. The rearrangement links TRBV5-1 to TRBJ1-2; 7 bases are a match to TRBD1. V shed 4 bases, J shed 4 bases, and the junction held 10 bases outside the gene matches. This CDR3 region has 15 residues. From germline, CDR1 is SGHRS and CDR2 YFSETQ. The complete variable domain, with remaining parts taken from reference TRBV5-1 and TRBJ1-2, reads KAGVTQTPRYLIKTRGQQVTLSCSPISGHRSVSWYQQTPGQGLQFLFEYFSETQRNKGNFPGRFSGRQFSNSRSEMNVSTLELGDSALYLCASSPTGAGGYGYTFGSGTRLTVV.

J is TRBJ1-1 and V is TRBV4-3; D uncertain. V dropped 3 bases and J dropped 1 base, with 0 bases sitting between them. This CDR3 spans 11 amino acids. Looked up from germline, CDR1 is LGHNA and CDR2 is YSLEER. This chain's CDR3 is CASSQNTEAFF. In DNA form, the CDR3 reads TGCGCCAGCAGCCAGAACACTGAAGCTTTCTTT.

The rearrangement uses TRBV15 and TRBJ2-2; possibly TRBD1 or TRBD2 for D (5 bases each). Trimming removed 3 bases from V and 5 bases from J, with 34 bases in between. In germline, CDR1 is LNHNV, CDR2 YYDKDF (reference sequence). CDR3 length equals 22 residues. The CDR3 sequence is CATSRPDQSGLSWGRRTGELFF. CDR3 DNA sequence: TGTGCCACCAGCAGGCCCGACCAATCAGGGTTATCCTGGGGACGTCGGACCGGGGAGCTGTTTTTT.

V usage is TRBV7-9 and J usage is TRBJ1-2; D remains unclear. The CDR3 spans 11 residues. V lost 7 bases and J lost 8, with 11 bases in between. Per the germline V gene, CDR1 is SEHNR and CDR2 is FQNEAQ (reference sequence). The CDR3 reads CASTRVLGYTF. CDR3 nucleotide sequence: TGTGCCAGCACAAGGGTCCTAGGCTACACCTTC.